This TCR beta chain was found in a study of control samples from healthy donors and cancer patients. Produced via immunoSEQ multiplex PCR; TCRdb's table is partial and in-frame only. The table lists some 200,000 clones, approximately 92% of them singletons. This clone has just a few counts. The sample carries other DNA sequences with the same CDR3. This CDR3 is 13 amino acids long. The ends were cut back, 1 base at V and 4 bases at J, with 9 bases in the middle. Germline CDR1 is SGHDT and CDR2 is YYEEEE. This clonotype originated in a man aged 18 to 30 in good health. Sequenced: blood. The V gene is TRBV5-6, the J gene TRBJ2-7; no clear D gene. The CDR3 sequence: CASSLLGSYEQYF. For the CDR3, the DNA is TGTGCCAGCAGCTTGCTTGGGTCGTACGAGCAGTACTTC. Supplemented by reference TRBV5-6 and TRBJ2-7, the full variable domain reads DAGVTQSPTHLIKTRGQQVTLRCSPKSGHDTVSWYQQALGQGPQFIFQYYEEEERQRGNFPDRFSGHQFPNYSSELNVNALLLGDSALYLCASSLLGSYEQYFGPGTRLTVT.